This T cell receptor (beta chain) was sequenced for a study of blood T cell repertoires in COVID-19. The overall study: From the United States, Italy and Spain came samples of acute and convalescent COVID-19.

Participant-given clinical history determined each cohort assignment. Methods used by the authors: Amplification of reference gene primers was used by the study to estimate nucleated cell counts. Measured with immunoSEQ multiplex PCR; TCRdb has only the in-frame clones, and not every one. The V and J calls and clone size were taken over from that table, and D and trimming were inferred from the DNA. The repertoire holds 300,000 to 350,000 clones, with 80% to 90% as singletons. This clone was counted once. What was sequenced was PBMCs or T cells enriched from blood (not recorded which). This sequence was found in a man aged 25 to 45 who had recovered from COVID-19.

This CDR3 reads CASSLNYRETYGYTF. Written as DNA, the CDR3 is TGCGCCAGCAGCTTGAACTACAGGGAAACCTATGGCTACACCTTC. This chain connects TRBV5-1 to TRBJ1-2, with TRBD1 as a possible D gene (6 bases). Trimming removed 1 base from V and 4 bases from J, with 14 bases in between. Per germline, CDR1 SGHRS and CDR2 YFSETQ. The CDR3 extends over 15 amino acids.